These T cell receptor beta chains were read from a single sample in a study of blood T cells in healthy people across ages. TCRdb analysed the 5' RACE reads with MiXCR anew, one entry per CDR3 protein. The repertoire holds around 1.5 million distinct CDR3 sequences, with almost 60% as singletons. What was sequenced was blood. Receptors originate from a man in his late teens or twenties in good health. Both conserved end residues are part of each CDR3. D genes are given only for firm matches. Size is stated for part of the rows, as once, few or many counts, or as a class when the clone is expanded.

abundance	v_gene	j_gene	d_gene	CDR3nt	CDR3aa
.	TRBV7-9	TRBJ1-5	.	TGTGCCAGCAGCATCAGGGATTCTCAGCCCCAGCATTTT	CASSIRDSQPQHF
.	TRBV12-3/TRBV12-4	TRBJ1-1	TRBD1	TGTGCCAGCAGTTTCAGGACAGGGGGTGAAGCTTTCTTT	CASSFRTGGEAFF
.	TRBV6-5	TRBJ1-2	.	TGTGCCAGCAAGGTGGCAGGACACTATGGCTACACCTTC	CASKVAGHYGYTF
.	TRBV5-5	TRBJ1-2	TRBD1	TGTGCCAGCAGCTTTCTCCGAGATAAGACAGGGGCGTGGGGCTACACCTTC	CASSFLRDKTGAWGYTF
.	TRBV2	TRBJ1-6	TRBD1	TGTGCCAGCAACCTGGGACAGGGCTCAGAAAGTAATTCACCCCTCCACTTT	CASNLGQGSESNSPLHF
.	TRBV27	TRBJ2-7	.	TGTGCCAGCAGTTTCAAGGCGGAGACCTACGAGCAGTACTTC	CASSFKAETYEQYF
.	TRBV6-2/TRBV6-3	TRBJ2-1	TRBD2	TGTGCCAGCACCTGGGGGGGGATTGGCAATGAGCAGTTCTTC	CASTWGGIGNEQFF
.	TRBV5-1	TRBJ1-1	.	TGCGCCAGCACCTGGGGGGGGAACACTGAAGCTTTCTTT	CASTWGGNTEAFF
few	TRBV4-1	TRBJ2-7	.	TGCGCCAGCAGCCAAGACCTCTCCAGGTTCTACGAGCAGTACTTC	CASSQDLSRFYEQYF
.	TRBV7-2	TRBJ2-3	TRBD1	TGTGCCAGCAGCACCGTTACAGGGGGCACAGATACGCAGTATTTT	CASSTVTGGTDTQYF
.	TRBV11-2	TRBJ2-7	.	TGTGCCAGCAGCTTAGTTGATATCTTATCCTACGAGCAGTACTTC	CASSLVDILSYEQYF
few	TRBV20-1	TRBJ2-5	TRBD2	TGCAGTGCTAACAGAGGACTAGCGGGGGGACTCCTCCAAGAGACCCAGTACTTC	CSANRGLAGGLLQETQYF
once	TRBV27	TRBJ2-7	.	TGTGCCAGCAGCACCCCATCTCCTACCTACGAGCAGTACTTC	CASSTPSPTYEQYF